The TCR beta chain described here comes from a study of shared clonotypes between healthy human individuals (TCRdb year 2020). The study in broad terms: The cohort comprised a couple of women and a few men aged 18 to 49 years. Each donor's leukapheresis produced roughly between roughly 0.9 and 8.9 billion PBMCs. For each donor, CD4 naive and CD4 memory were each run on three plates, CD8 naive on two plates, and CD8 memory on one plate. Libraries were prepared and TCR repertoires were sequenced by different laboratories using diverse techniques, in order to increase sequencing depth and limit assay-specific biases. Blood TCR repertoires of a handful of healthy adults were deeply sequenced to estimate repertoire size and the extent of clonotype sharing between individuals. Beyond this particular receptor, the publication reports: The small number of donors limited the genetic and exposure-history diversity represented. Sharing across a handful of donors was observed for around 5% of naive CD4, less than 4% of naive CD8, 2% to 2.5% of memory CD4, and 0.4% of memory CD8 clonotypes. Pairwise subsampling indicated that sequencing depth was expected to affect the degree of clonotype sharing among donors. Compared with non-shared clonotypes, clonotypes shared by all four sorted-subset donors had higher generation probabilities. Rarefaction of sorted-subset datasets indicated incomplete sequencing despite the large sequencing depth. Larger estimated clonotype richness was generally found for naive subsets than for memory subsets. Sampling was restricted to blood, and TCR repertoires in tissue are likely to differ from TCR repertoires in blood.

A word on this clone: Its binding antigen is unknown. The input lacks base qualities; no much larger clone sits a single base away.

TCR CDR3 regions were amplified from genomic DNA by multiplex PCR using the deep immunoSEQ assay. For each cell subset, the extracted genomic DNA was distributed evenly across all wells of several immunoSEQ 96-well plates, and each plate served as one replicate. For sorted subsets, roughly 200 ng of genomic DNA, equivalent to some 33,000 T cell genomes, went into each replicate PCR. Purified libraries were measured with a Qubit 3.0 fluorometer, size-checked on a Bioanalyzer 2100, and measured again with the KAPA Library Quantification kit. Each immunoSEQ 96-well plate was sequenced on its own single-read 150-cycle Illumina NextSeq 550 flow cell. Regarding the original processing steps: Because the immunoSEQ output held only junctional sequences and lacked quality scores, the filtering could not match the filtering applied to full-length reads. Sequences were annotated with PyIR, a Python wrapper for IgBLAST v1.9, and V/J genes and CDR3 were assigned using IMGT germline references. Reads were removed for weak V/J assignments (E-value above 1e-6), missing CDR3, stop codons, out-of-frame junctions, or ambiguous translated residues. A V3J clonotype was defined by an identical inferred V gene, J gene, and CDR3 amino acid sequence. Percentage overlap between repertoires was calculated by dividing the number of shared unique clonotypes by the size of the smaller repertoire. Richness of each repertoire was evaluated using RTK rarefaction, the Chao1 estimator, and Recon v2.1 estimates of unobserved clonotypes. Generation probabilities were computed with OLGA for all TCRbeta clonotypes obtained by the gDNA method from a few donors. TCRdb retrieved this table from immuneACCESS and kept in-frame rearrangements only. Not all clones are present; in checked studies, unresolved V genes account for under half, and no reason is known for the remainder. Clone size and the V and J calls come from that table; the DNA yielded D and trimming. The sample includes about 380,000 clones, with 96% observed a single time. The ten largest clones represent about 0.34% of the sample.

The donors were healthy, HIV-negative adults who had no recently reported acute infections or vaccinations. Only Caucasian adults living in Nashville, Tennessee, USA were represented among the donors. The CD8 memory samples were a combination of magnetically selected CD45RO+ cells and CCR7-negative CD45RA+ effector memory (TemRA) cells. Blood was collected by leukapheresis, and PBMCs were isolated by Ficoll-Histopaque density gradient centrifugation and then cryopreserved in liquid nitrogen vapor phase. Purity and quantity of every magnetically sorted T cell population were checked by analytical flow cytometry. Each sorted fraction had its genomic DNA isolated and then quantified by UV absorbance on a Nanodrop 2000c. CDR1 and CDR2 (MNHNS, SASEGT) derive from the germline V gene. V sheds 4 bases and J sheds 1 base, leaving 10 bases between their ends. The CDR3, cysteine through phenylalanine, is 15 amino acids long. The only DNA kept is the CDR3, 45 bases in frame from the first base.

Sequencing input: memory CD8+ T cells sorted from blood. Taken with the paper, the label for cell subset or site translates to: CD45RO+ cells pooled with CCR7-negative TemRA cells. Recombination joined TRBV6-1 with TRBJ1-4, with the D gene uncertain. The sequence was collected from a man aged 30 to 45 in good health. The nucleotides read TGTGCCAGCAGTGTACCAGGCCGAACTAATGAAAAACTGTTTTTT. It translates as CASSVPGRTNEKLFF.